Listed below are T cell receptor beta chains from one sample, sequenced in a study of blood T cells in healthy people across ages. TCRdb reprocessed the 5' RACE reads via MiXCR and lists one record per CDR3 protein. The repertoire holds 1.4 million or so distinct CDR3 sequences, with roughly 43% as singletons. The specimen was blood. The receptors here all came from a woman aged 18-29 years in good health. Each CDR3 is given with its conserved first and last residue. Size is stated for part of the rows, as once, few or many counts, or as a class when the clone is expanded.

.,TRBV27,TRBJ1-1,CASNHWSLTGPTEAFF
.,TRBV29-1,TRBJ2-5,CSVAPGLAKETQYF
few,TRBV3-1,TRBJ2-7,CASSRTSNEQYF
.,TRBV21-1,TRBJ1-2,CASSKEGRFGYTF
few,TRBV20-1,TRBJ1-2,CSARRGGYGYTF
.,TRBV20-1,TRBJ1-2,CSARAGTYGYTF
.,TRBV12-5,TRBJ2-1,CASGPRARGSYNEQFF
.,TRBV13,TRBJ2-5,CASSSSGGGLQETQYF
.,TRBV5-1,TRBJ1-4,CASSPVTSLNEKLFF
.,TRBV7-2,TRBJ1-2,CASSLGQTSGYTF
few,TRBV24-1,TRBJ1-5,CATSDPSGPQHF
.,TRBV28,TRBJ1-6,CASNSRGTGLNSPLHF
.,TRBV9,.,CASSVGGTGDEQYF
few,TRBV29-1,TRBJ1-1,CSVGPDRTHLNTEAFF
.,TRBV4-1,TRBJ2-1,CASSQDKASYNEQFF
.,TRBV19,TRBJ2-5,CASSTGTGPWGTQYF
few,TRBV21-1,TRBJ1-1,CASSKYLPRNTEAFF
few,TRBV6-2/TRBV6-3,TRBJ2-1,CASSYGPFPGQGYNEQFF
.,TRBV27,TRBJ1-2,CASSLSQANGYTF
.,TRBV4-1,TRBJ1-1,CASSQGVLGQLNTEAFF
few,TRBV28,TRBJ2-3,CASHSTDTQYF
.,TRBV13,TRBJ2-7,CASSLGPGLGLYEQYF
few,TRBV4-1,TRBJ2-7,CASSRRGGGSYEQYF
.,TRBV7-8,TRBJ2-1,CASSPYQTNEQFF
.,TRBV27,TRBJ2-4,CASSSPYNLAKNIQYF
.,TRBV5-5,TRBJ2-3,CASSLAPAVRTQYF
many,TRBV7-2,TRBJ1-2,CASSLIRDYGYTF
few,TRBV5-1,TRBJ1-2,CASSLVSGQYGYTF
many,TRBV6-5,TRBJ2-7,CASSAGLLGEQYF
.,TRBV4-2,TRBJ2-1,CASSQLTGGGNEQFF
.,TRBV5-1,TRBJ2-7,CASSLLTTDYNEQYF
.,TRBV11-2,TRBJ2-2,CASSLDFGTGDTGELFF
few,TRBV30,TRBJ1-1,CAWSGDRDLAFF
few,TRBV29-1,TRBJ2-3,CSEAPGVGDTQYF
.,TRBV6-2/TRBV6-3,TRBJ1-1,CASKADGGKTETFF
.,TRBV12-3/TRBV12-4,TRBJ1-5,CASTAGQGSQPQHF
.,TRBV28,TRBJ1-1,CPFTPWLAEAFF
.,TRBV28,TRBJ2-1,CASSVRRGNEQFF
.,TRBV27,TRBJ2-7,CASSFGEGIYEQYF
.,TRBV4-3,TRBJ2-3,CASSPSAVAGGLVTDTQYF
many,TRBV5-1,TRBJ2-1,CASSQQGARNNEQFF
.,TRBV7-6,TRBJ2-3,CASSLAGQGSWADTQYF
few,TRBV9,TRBJ2-3,CASSAPGDTQYF
.,TRBV4-1,TRBJ2-7,CASSPWAGSSYEQYF
.,TRBV20-1,TRBJ2-1,CSASASGGVSEQFF
.,TRBV12-3/TRBV12-4,TRBJ2-1,CASSFPGFDEQFF
.,TRBV20-1,TRBJ1-2,CSATGQHYGYTF
.,TRBV12-3/TRBV12-4,TRBJ2-5,CASSPLGTLRETQYF
.,TRBV7-2,TRBJ1-1,CASSSQQGRATEAFF
few,TRBV4-3,TRBJ1-2,CASSQDLSWYGYTF
.,TRBV4-3,TRBJ2-3,CASSRQPGSTDTQYF
.,TRBV2,TRBJ1-1,CASSGTRVNTEAFF
.,TRBV4-3,TRBJ2-1,CASSQVTSDLSYNEQFF